The entry below describes one T cell receptor beta chain. Its antigen is still unknown. This CDR3 spans 13 amino acids. Germline V lookup: CDR1 SGHTA, CDR2 FQGTGA. J was trimmed by 4 bases and V by 5 bases; bases with no gene match: 3. Profiling relied on immunoSEQ multiplex PCR, and the TCRdb table lists in-frame clones only, not all of them. The table records about 87,000 clones, roughly 85% of them present only once. This record belongs to a study of Ad26.COV2.S vaccination and SARS-CoV-2 variants. Study outcomes and limitations: Compared with placebo recipients, vaccine recipients had higher spike-specific TCR breadth. Spike-specific CD8+ and CD4+ T cell responses reportedly showed substantial breadth after vaccination. From the TCR breadth and depth analyses, total T cell responses may have been underestimated.

Here the sequenced sample was peripheral blood, taken after recovery from COVID-19. This receptor was obtained from a human donor who had recovered from COVID-19. V usage is TRBV7-3 and J usage is TRBJ2-7, with 9 positions matching TRBD1. The CDR3 sequence: CASSVGQGYEQYF. The CDR3 DNA is TGTGCCAGCAGCGTCGGACAGGGGTACGAGCAGTACTTC.